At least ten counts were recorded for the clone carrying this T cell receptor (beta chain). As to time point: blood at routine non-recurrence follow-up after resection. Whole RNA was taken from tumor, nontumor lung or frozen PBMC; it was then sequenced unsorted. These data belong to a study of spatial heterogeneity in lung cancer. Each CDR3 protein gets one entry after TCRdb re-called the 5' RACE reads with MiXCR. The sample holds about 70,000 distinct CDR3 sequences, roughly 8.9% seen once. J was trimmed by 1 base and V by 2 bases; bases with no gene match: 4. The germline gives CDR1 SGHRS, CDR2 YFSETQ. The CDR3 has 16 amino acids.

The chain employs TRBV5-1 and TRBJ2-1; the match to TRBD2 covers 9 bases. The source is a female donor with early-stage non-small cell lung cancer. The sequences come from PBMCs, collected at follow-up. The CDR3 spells CASSFSGSGSYNEQFF. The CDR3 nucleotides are TGCGCCAGCAGCTTTAGCGGGAGTGGATCCTACAATGAGCAGTTCTTC.